The clone carrying this T cell receptor beta chain showed up many times. Its antigen is not identified. CDR3 length: 13 amino acids. Per the germline V gene, CDR1 is DFQATT and CDR2 is SNEGSKA (reference sequence). The V and J ends lost 6 bases and 6 bases respectively, with 17 bases between them. TCRdb reanalyzed the PCR reads with MiXCR. The sample includes tens of thousands of clones, 17% of them seen just once. This entry comes from a study of metastatic and nonmetastatic thyroid tumors. Study details: The study looked at repertoires side by side in blood and in tumor or nodule tissue from malignant and benign thyroid patients.

Every patient underwent thyroid surgery untreated. Study-wide results and caveats: According to reports, the diversity of TCR beta was significantly higher in malignant thyroid tumors than in benign nodules, and this held in both blood and tumor samples.

V gene TRBV20-1 combines with J gene TRBJ1-1; weak D call: TRBD1 (5 bases). The sequence was collected from a female donor with papillary thyroid cancer or a benign thyroid nodule (not recorded which). Some clones in this sample may be carry-over from other donors' samples. Sequencing was carried out using tumor tissue. As DNA, the CDR3 is TGCAGTGCCCAGGGCTATGGGTCCGCTGAAGCTTTCTTT. Encoded protein: CSAQGYGSAEAFF.